These T cell receptor beta chains were read from a single sample in a study of CD8+ T cells in alopecia areata. Using immunoSEQ multiplex PCR, the repertoire was profiled, and TCRdb retains in-frame clones only, with some absent. The top ten hold 0.95% to 1.5% of the sample, which has approximately 210,000 clones, over 60% seen once. The input for sequencing was CD4+ T cells sorted from blood, taken around week 44, from a patient treated with tofacitinib. These receptors were obtained from a human donor with alopecia areata. The CDR3 runs from the conserved cysteine through the conserved F or W. Each record gives: V gene, J gene, clone size, D gene, CDR3 protein, CDR3 DNA. D genes are given only for firm matches. A row's size may be missing; if present it is once, few, many or a size class.

v_gene: TRBV2; j_gene: TRBJ1-5; abundance: -; d_gene: -; CDR3aa: CASSDLRGGSNQPQHF; CDR3nt: TGTGCCAGCAGTGATTTAAGGGGTGGGAGCAATCAGCCCCAGCATTTT
v_gene: TRBV7-3; j_gene: TRBJ2-3; abundance: -; d_gene: TRBD2; CDR3aa: CASSNRGGTDTQYF; CDR3nt: TGTGCCAGCAGCAACCGGGGGGGCACAGATACGCAGTATTTT
v_gene: TRBV7-2; j_gene: TRBJ2-6; abundance: once; d_gene: -; CDR3aa: CASGTPPILSGANVLTF; CDR3nt: TGTGCCAGCGGGACACCTCCTATTCTCTCTGGGGCCAACGTCCTGACTTTC
v_gene: TRBV7-2; j_gene: TRBJ1-1; abundance: few; d_gene: TRBD1; CDR3aa: CASSPRTGNTEAFF; CDR3nt: TGTGCCAGCAGCCCAAGGACAGGGAACACTGAAGCTTTCTTT
v_gene: TRBV30; j_gene: TRBJ1-2; abundance: -; d_gene: -; CDR3aa: CARKGTQTDGYTF; CDR3nt: TGTGCCCGTAAAGGGACACAGACAGATGGCTACACCTTC
v_gene: TRBV2; j_gene: TRBJ2-5; abundance: -; d_gene: -; CDR3aa: CASREGTYQETQYF; CDR3nt: TGTGCCAGCAGGGAGGGTACATACCAAGAGACCCAGTACTTC
v_gene: TRBV30; j_gene: TRBJ1-2; abundance: -; d_gene: -; CDR3aa: CAFPRTAYGYTF; CDR3nt: TGTGCCTTCCCCCGGACCGCCTATGGCTACACCTTC
v_gene: TRBV9; j_gene: TRBJ2-1; abundance: few; d_gene: -; CDR3aa: CASSAWTGYNEQFF; CDR3nt: TGTGCCAGCAGCGCCTGGACGGGGTACAATGAGCAGTTCTTC
v_gene: TRBV5-1; j_gene: TRBJ1-5; abundance: few; d_gene: -; CDR3aa: CASSSGTENQPQHF; CDR3nt: TGCGCCAGCAGCTCCGGGACTGAGAATCAGCCCCAGCATTTT
v_gene: TRBV29-1; j_gene: TRBJ1-1; abundance: -; d_gene: TRBD1; CDR3aa: CSAGQGLNTEAFF; CDR3nt: TGCAGCGCTGGACAGGGCTTGAACACTGAAGCTTTCTTT
v_gene: TRBV6-1; j_gene: TRBJ2-7; abundance: few; d_gene: -; CDR3aa: CASSETSLGYF; CDR3nt: TGTGCCAGCAGTGAAACATCTCTCGGGTACTTC
v_gene: TRBV20-1; j_gene: TRBJ1-1; abundance: -; d_gene: -; CDR3aa: CSARGLNEAFF; CDR3nt: TGCAGTGCTAGAGGACTGAATGAAGCTTTCTTT
v_gene: TRBV6-6; j_gene: TRBJ2-5; abundance: few; d_gene: -; CDR3aa: CASSYREGGTQYF; CDR3nt: TGTGCCAGCAGTTACAGGGAAGGGGGGACCCAGTACTTC
v_gene: TRBV29-1; j_gene: TRBJ1-2; abundance: -; d_gene: -; CDR3aa: CSVEERGGGYGYTF; CDR3nt: TGCAGCGTTGAAGAACGCGGTGGCGGCTATGGCTACACCTTC